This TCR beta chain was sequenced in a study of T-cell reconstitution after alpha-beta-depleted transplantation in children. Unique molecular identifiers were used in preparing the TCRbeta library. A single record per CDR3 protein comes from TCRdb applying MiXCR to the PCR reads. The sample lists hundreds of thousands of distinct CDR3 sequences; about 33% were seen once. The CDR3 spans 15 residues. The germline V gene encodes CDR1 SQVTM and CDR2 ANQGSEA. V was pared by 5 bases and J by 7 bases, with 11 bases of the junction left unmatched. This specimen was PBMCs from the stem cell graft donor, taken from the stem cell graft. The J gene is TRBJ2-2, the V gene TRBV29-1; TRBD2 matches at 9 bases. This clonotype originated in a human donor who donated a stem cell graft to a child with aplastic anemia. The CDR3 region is CSVLPSGRTGGELFF. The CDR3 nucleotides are TGCAGCGTTCTCCCAAGCGGGAGGACTGGCGGGGAGCTGTTTTTT.